Below are 3 T cell receptor beta chains sequenced from a single sample in a study of fetal regulatory T cell absence and autoimmunity. Sequencing was performed with immunoSEQ multiplex PCR; in TCRdb, only in-frame clones are kept and a portion is missing. The sample gives around 45,000 clones, approximately 83% of which show up once; 0.41% is in the top ten. Sequencing was carried out using cord blood. These receptors were collected from a newborn boy with IPEX syndrome.

The chain employs TRBV12-5 and TRBJ1-1, with no clear D. V was cut by 0 bases and J by 5 bases, with 10 bases left in between. This CDR3 spans 14 amino acids. CDR1 LGHNT and CDR2 FRNRAP come from the germline V gene. The CDR3 region has the DNA TGTGCTAGTGGTTTGGTAGTCCAGAGGACTGAAGCTTTCTTT. It specifies CASGLVVQRTEAFF.

The V call is TRBV4-2, the J call TRBJ2-7; 10 positions match TRBD2. Germline V gives CDR1 LGHNA, CDR2 YNFKEQ. The CDR3 has 16 amino acids. V was pared by 3 bases and J by 5 bases, with 10 bases of the junction left unmatched. The CDR3 region is CASSHVSGTSDHEQYF. CDR3 DNA sequence: TGTGCCAGCAGCCACGTATCCGGGACTAGCGATCACGAGCAGTACTTC.

The J gene is TRBJ1-3, the V gene TRBV10-1; D call uncertain. V shed 0 bases and J shed 4 bases, with 7 bases lying between them. CDR1 and CDR2 from the germline V gene are WNHNN and SYGVQD (reference sequence). The CDR3 has 14 amino acids. The CDR3 DNA follows: TGCGCCAGCAGTGAGTCCCTCCGAGGAAACACCATATATTTT. Translation: CASSESLRGNTIYF.